Below are 26 T cell receptor delta chains sequenced from a single sample in a study of gamma delta lymphoproliferative disorders and STAT genes. TCRdb reanalyzed the multiplex PCR reads using CATT. Here the sample spans about 990 delta-chain clones, over 2% being singletons. PBMCs from patients and controls supplied the genomic DNA for sequencing. Sequences were obtained from blood. All receptors come from a human donor in good health.

Concerning this clone: TCRdb's protein for this DNA is that of a much larger clone and differs from the translation at residue 10, likely a read error; the protein shown is the DNA translation. The J gene is TRDJ1, the V gene TRDV2; a weak D match, TRDD3 (5 bases). Trimming removed 0 bases from V and 0 bases from J, with 22 bases in between. The V gene's germline CDR1 is GEAIGNYY and CDR2 EKD. This CDR3 comprises 19 residues. This CDR3 reads CACDTVRVGELFDTDKLIF. The CDR3 DNA follows: TGTGCCTGTGACACCGTCCGAGTTGGGGAACTTTTTGACACCGATAAACTCATCTTT.

In the case of this clone: This DNA's translation and the protein TCRdb lists, from a much larger clone, do not match at residue 7, likely due to a read error; the protein shown is translated from the DNA. The rearrangement links TRDV2 to TRDJ1; TRDD3 aligns across 9 bases. V was pared by 1 base and J by 1 base, with 15 bases of the junction left unmatched. Germline CDR1 reads GEAIGNYY; CDR2 reads EKD. The CDR3 loop spans 19 amino acids. The CDR3 DNA is TGTGCCTGTGACACGGTTGTTCCGTCTACTGGGGGAGGCACCGATAAACTCATCTTT. Protein: CACDTVVPSTGGGTDKLIF.

This clone is medium-sized. A far larger clone is one base from this, pointing to a likely read error. This chain uses TRDV2 with TRDJ1; TRDD3 matches 9 bases. In germline, CDR1 is GEAIGNYY, CDR2 EKD. The CDR3 contains 19 residues. J was trimmed by 3 bases and V by 1 base; bases with no gene match: 17. The CDR3 sequence: CACDTVIPSTGGGADKLIF. The CDR3 DNA follows: TGTGCCTGTGACACGGTTATTCCGTCTACTGGGGGAGGCGCCGATAAACTCATCTTT.

In its sample, this clone is large. Other DNA sequences from this sample encode an identical CDR3 as well. The rearrangement uses TRDV1 and TRDJ1; TRDD3 matches at 9 bases. V shed 0 bases, J shed 4 bases, and the junction held 33 bases outside the gene matches. Germline V gene lookup returns CDR1 TSWWSYY and CDR2 QGS. CDR3 size: 25 residues. CDR3 sequence reads: CALGELHVRVPSYWGTFPTGDKLIF. The CDR3 DNA follows: TGTGCTCTTGGGGAACTCCACGTTCGTGTTCCTTCATACTGGGGGACTTTTCCCACGGGCGATAAACTCATCTTT.

Points on this clone: The TCRdb record carries a much larger clone's protein, which differs from this DNA's translation at residue 9; a read error is the likely cause, and the protein listed here is the DNA translation. V usage is TRDV2 and J usage is TRDJ1; TRDD3 matches 9 bases. CDR1 GEAIGNYY and CDR2 EKD come from the germline V gene. CDR3 length equals 19 residues. This CDR3 is CACDTVIPFTGGGTDKLIF. CDR3 DNA: TGTGCCTGTGACACGGTTATTCCGTTTACTGGGGGAGGCACCGATAAACTCATCTTC.

In its sample, this clone was seen a few times. TCRdb assigns this DNA the protein of a much larger clone, which departs from its translation at residue 7; this likely reflects a read error, and the protein shown comes from translating the DNA. The V call is TRDV2, the J call TRDJ1; 9 bases map to TRDD3. The CDR3 length is 17 residues. The germline CDR1 and CDR2 sequences are GEAIGNYY and EKD. V was pared by 3 bases and J by 0 bases, with 10 bases of the junction left unmatched. The CDR3 loop is CACDGIALGEYTDKLIF. The DNA for the CDR3 is TGTGCCTGTGACGGGATAGCACTGGGGGAATACACCGATAAACTCATCTTT.

This clone has at least ten counts. This probably arose from a read error, given a far larger clone one base away. The genes are TRDV2 and TRDJ3; 7 bases agree with TRDD3. Germline V gene sequence: CDR1 GEAIGNYY, CDR2 EKD. V gave up 0 bases and J gave up 1 base; unmatched junction bases: 17. The CDR3 is 22 residues long. The CDR3 is CACDTSGVNRGIESWDTRQMFF. The CDR3 DNA follows: TGTGCCTGTGACACCAGTGGGGTCAATCGGGGGATCGAATCCTGGGACACCCGACAGATGTTTTTC.

With respect to this clone: It differs at one base from a far larger clone, so likely a read error. The V gene is TRDV1, the J gene TRDJ1, with TRDD3 identical over 13 bases. The CDR3 extends over 23 amino acids. The germline gives CDR1 TSWWSYY, CDR2 QGS. The chain's CDR3 is CALGELGYPMFTGGYVNTGKLIF. The CDR3 DNA follows: TGTGCTCTTGGGGAACTAGGATACCCAATGTTTACTGGGGGATACGTAAACACCGGTAAACTCATCTTT.

This clone was observed a few times. For this DNA, TCRdb reports the protein of a much larger clone, which diverges at residue 8, most likely from a read error; the protein presented here is translated directly from the DNA. The chain links TRDV1 to TRDJ1; 7 bases line up with TRDD3. In germline, CDR1 is TSWWSYY, CDR2 QGS. V was pared by 0 bases and J by 8 bases, with 9 bases of the junction left unmatched. This CDR3 contains 15 residues. The CDR3 DNA reads TGTGCTCTTGGGGAACTTCGGAGGATACGTACAAAACTCATCTTT. The encoded protein is CALGELRRIRTKLIF.

This clone was seen a handful of times. One end of the junction varies from germline; a read error may be responsible. This chain connects TRAV23/DV6 to TRDJ2; D gene ambiguous. Germline CDR1 NTAFDY, CDR2 IRPDVSE (reference sequence). This CDR3 is 11 amino acids long. Written as DNA, the CDR3 is TGTGCAGCAAGGGGAAACACACCTCTTATCTTT. The encoded protein is CAARGNTPLIF.

Points on this clone: A far bigger clonotype differs at one base, so this is likely a read error. Other nucleotide sequences from this sample produce the same CDR3. V and J are TRDV1 and TRDJ1, with 9 bases matching TRDD3. The V gene end was trimmed by 0 bases and the J gene end by 6 bases; junction bases not matched to a gene: 8. Germline V gene sequence: CDR1 TSWWSYY, CDR2 QGS. This CDR3 spans 16 amino acids. For the CDR3, the DNA is TGTGCTCTTGGGGAACTTTTGGGGATACGGGGATATAAACTCATCTTT. It translates to CALGELLGIRGYKLIF.

A remark on this clone: A far larger clone lies a single base away; this is likely a read error. V gene TRDV1 combines with J gene TRDJ1, with a tentative D call TRDD3 (10 bases). The CDR3 is 23 residues long. Deletions cut 1 base from V and 3 bases from J, with 36 bases between. The V gene's germline CDR1 is TSWWSYY and CDR2 QGS. The CDR3 loop is CALGEPALAFLQWGILGADKLIF. CDR3 bases: TGTGCTCTTGGGGAACCCGCCTTGGCCTTCCTACAATGGGGGATACTTGGCGCCGATAAACTCATCTTT.

In its sample, this clone was seen a few times. The protein held in TCRdb is that of a much larger clone and does not match this DNA's translation at residue 4, likely because of a read error; the protein shown is translated from the DNA. This chain's CDR3 is CACNTVRGIPASTDKLIF. For the CDR3, the DNA is TGTGCCTGTAACACCGTACGGGGGATACCCGCCAGCACCGATAAACTCATCTTT. No V gene call is available, although the J gene is TRDJ1; TRDD3, the D gene given by the table, was not confirmed from the DNA. There are 18 residues in the CDR3.

A note on this clone: TCRdb pairs this DNA with a much larger clone's protein that differs at residue 13, likely a read error; the protein shown was translated from the DNA. The chain has TRDV2 and TRDJ1; 9 nucleotides line up with TRDD3. Germline V CDR1 and CDR2: GEAIGNYY, EKD. This CDR3 comprises 18 residues. J was trimmed by 4 bases and V by 0 bases; bases with no gene match: 14. CDR3 protein: CACDTVTGGRMYIDKLIF. Here the CDR3 DNA reads TGTGCCTGTGACACCGTAACTGGGGGACGGATGTACATCGATAAACTCATCTTT.

Comment on this clone: TCRdb's protein, taken from a much larger clone, differs from this DNA's translation at residue 9, likely owing to a read error; the protein displayed comes from the DNA. The J gene is TRDJ1, the V gene TRDV1; 11 bases agree with TRDD3. The CDR3 is 19 residues long. The germline CDR1 and CDR2 sequences are TSWWSYY and QGS. The junction had 17 bases not matched to a gene; V was cut back by 5 bases and J by 3 bases. The CDR3 is CALGSRPSPLGDKADKLIF. CDR3 DNA sequence: TGTGCTCTTGGGAGTCGGCCTTCCCCACTGGGGGATAAAGCCGATAAACTCATCTTT.

A few counts support this clone. A far larger clone is only one base removed, so a read error is likely. The chain has TRDV1 and TRDJ1; tentative D call: TRDD2 (6 bases). The germline V and J ends were trimmed by 3 bases and 1 base, with 48 bases remaining between them. Germline V gives CDR1 TSWWSYY, CDR2 QGS. The CDR3 extends over 27 amino acids. CDR3 nucleotide sequence: TGTGCTCTTGGGGACCCGGGACTTCCTCCCAGAATCCTAATTACTGAGGGACTCAAAGGGGGCACCGATAAACTCATCTTT. Protein: CALGDPGLPPRILITEGLKGGTDKLIF.

This clone was seen more than once but under ten times. TCRdb lists the protein of a much larger clone for this DNA, which differs at residue 15, so this is likely a read error; the protein given here is translated from the DNA itself. The gene calls are TRDV2 and TRDJ1, with 13 bases that match TRDD3. CDR3 length: 18 residues. In germline, CDR1 is GEAIGNYY, CDR2 EKD. CDR3 nucleotide sequence: TGTGCCTGTGACACCGTACTGGGGGATACGCGCCTGACCGATAGACTCATCTTT. It codes for CACDTVLGDTRLTDRLIF.

As to this clone: This probably arose from a read error, given a far larger clone one base away. This CDR3 is also generated by other DNA sequences in the sample. The chain couples TRDV2 to TRDJ3; 7 bases align to TRDD3. The CDR3 sequence is 19 residues long. Germline CDR1 is GEAIGNYY and CDR2 is EKD. The CDR3 is CACDTALGVGSWDTRQMFF. Written as DNA, the CDR3 is TGTGCCTGTGACACCGCGCTGGGGGTAGGCTCCTGGGATACCCGACAGATGTTTTTC.

This clone has a handful of counts. This DNA translates differently at residue 6 from the TCRdb protein, which is that of a much larger clone; a read error is likely, and the protein shown is the DNA's own translation. In DNA form, the CDR3 reads TGTGCTCTTGGGGAAAACTACGTCTGGGACACCGATAAACTCATCTTT. Protein: CALGENYVWDTDKLIF. V gene TRDV1 combines with J gene TRDJ1, with TRDD3 as a possible D gene (5 bases). Germline CDR1 reads TSWWSYY; CDR2 reads QGS. V was clipped by 2 bases and J by 0 bases, with 13 bases between them. This CDR3 spans 16 amino acids.

This clone showed up many times. A far larger clone is one nucleotide away, so this likely arose from a read error. Other DNA sequences of this sample code for an identical CDR3. The CDR3 loop is CACDTVGGGASDKLIF. The CDR3 DNA sequence: TGTGCCTGTGACACCGTCGGTGGGGGAGCCAGCGATAAACTCATCTTT. The chain uses TRDV2 and TRDJ1; 7 bases fit TRDD3. V was clipped by 0 bases and J by 4 bases; unmatched bases: 10. This CDR3 region has 16 residues. Germline V gene data show CDR1 as GEAIGNYY and CDR2 as EKD.

As for this clone: A read error likely explains this, since a far larger clone differs by one base. The same CDR3 arises from other DNA sequences in this sample as well. The chain recombines TRDV2 with TRDJ1; possible D gene TRDD2, 6 bases. Trimming removed 0 bases from V and 10 bases from J, with 29 bases in between. Germline V gene lookup returns CDR1 GEAIGNYY and CDR2 EKD. The CDR3 spans 18 residues. As DNA, the CDR3 is TGTGCCTGTGACACCGTTTCCTATGGTGCATCAACCCCCGAGGGACTCATCTTT. Its protein is CACDTVSYGASTPEGLIF.

A word on this clone: An end of the junction differs from the germline gene, which may be a read error. The rearrangement uses TRDV2 and TRDJ1; 13 bases line up with TRDD3. Germline V gene data show CDR1 as GEAIGNYY and CDR2 as EKD. This CDR3 has 19 amino acids. CDR3: CACDTAPLGDTPDDDKLIF. CDR3 DNA sequence: TGTGCCTGTGACACCGCTCCACTGGGGGATACGCCGGATGACGATAAGCTCATCTTT.

This clone was seen more than once but under ten times. This DNA's translation differs at residue 10 from TCRdb's protein, which comes from a much larger clone; a read error is likely, and the protein shown is translated from the DNA. The chain has TRDV1 and TRDJ1; the match to TRDD3 covers 7 bases. CDR1 is TSWWSYY and CDR2 is QGS in the germline V gene. The CDR3 runs to 26 residues. The junction had 41 bases not matched to a gene; V was cut back by 0 bases and J by 7 bases. CDR3 DNA sequence: TGTGCTCTTGGGGAACTATATCGCGGGCCTCGTACTGGGGATCGTATTCTCACCCGTACGGGGTCTAAACTCATCTTT. Translation: CALGELYRGPRTGDRILTRTGSKLIF.

Turning to this clone: This DNA translates differently at residue 15 from the TCRdb protein, which is that of a much larger clone; a read error is likely, and the protein shown is the DNA's own translation. The genes are TRDV2 and TRDJ1, with 7 bases aligning to TRDD3. Germline loops: CDR1 GEAIGNYY, CDR2 EKD. The CDR3 runs 19 residues. The CDR3 nucleotides read TGTGCCTGTGACACCGTCCGAGTTGGGGGACTTTTTGACACCGAAAAACTCATCTTT. As protein: CACDTVRVGGLFDTEKLIF.

In its sample, this clone was seen a few times. It differs at one base from a far larger clone, so likely a read error. The same CDR3 also results from other DNA sequences found in this sample. The chain joins TRDV2 to TRDJ1; D call uncertain. Germline CDR1 reads GEAIGNYY; CDR2 reads EKD. This CDR3 is built from 17 residues. V shed 3 bases and J shed 0 bases, with 19 bases lying between them. The CDR3 bases are TGTGCCTGTGACCGCCTTACCGGGGCTCAGTACACCGATAAACTCATCTTT. It yields the protein CACDRLTGAQYTDKLIF.

Remarks on this clone: The TCRdb protein, from a much larger clone, departs from this DNA's translation at residue 8, likely by read error; the protein shown derives from the DNA. The rearrangement uses TRDV1 and TRDJ1; 9 bases map to TRDD3. With V trimmed by 3 bases and J by 1 base, 39 bases remained unmatched. Germline lookup yields CDR1 TSWWSYY and CDR2 QGS. The CDR3 length is 27 residues. CDR3 coding DNA: TGTGCTCTTGGGGACCCGGGACCTCCTCCCAGAATCCTAATTACTGGGGGACTCAAAGGGGGCACCGATAAACTCATCTTT. Translation gives CALGDPGPPPRILITGGLKGGTDKLIF.